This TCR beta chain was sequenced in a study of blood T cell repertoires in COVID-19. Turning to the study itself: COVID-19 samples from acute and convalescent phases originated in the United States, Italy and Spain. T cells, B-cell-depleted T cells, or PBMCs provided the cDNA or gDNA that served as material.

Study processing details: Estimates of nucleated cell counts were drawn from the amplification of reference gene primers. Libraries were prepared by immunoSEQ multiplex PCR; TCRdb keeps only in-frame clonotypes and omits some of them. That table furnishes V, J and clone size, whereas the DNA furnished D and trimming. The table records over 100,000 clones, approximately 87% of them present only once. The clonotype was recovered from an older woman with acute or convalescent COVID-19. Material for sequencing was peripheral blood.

This chain's CDR3 is CASRGHLNTEAFF. CDR3 coding DNA: TGTGCCAGCAGGGGACACCTTAACACTGAAGCTTTCTTT. The V and J genes are TRBV6-5 and TRBJ1-1, with a tentative D call TRBD1 (6 bases). The CDR3 sequence is 13 residues long. Germline CDR1 MNHEY, CDR2 SVGAGI. With 6 bases removed from V and 2 bases from J, the gap between germline ends came to 10 bases.